The 27 T cell receptor beta chains below were found in one sample sequenced in a study of beta chain features in type 1 diabetes. General study results and limits: All four CD4+ subsets of Type 1 diabetes patients contained TCRB CDR3s that were moderately but significantly shorter.

Their antigens remain unidentified. As every portion of the isolated RNA was reverse transcribed, the sequencing read expressed TCRB transcripts. Clones were sequenced by immunoSEQ multiplex PCR, and TCRdb holds only the in-frame ones, with some missing. The repertoire has more than 300,000 clones, roughly 12% of them found once; the top ten carry over 0.008%. Sequencing used naive CD4+ T cells from blood. These receptor sequences come from a woman between 18 and 29 years old with type 1 diabetes.

This clone was found a few times. This chain links TRBV7-9 with TRBJ2-5, with 8 bases that match TRBD2. CDR3 length: 17 residues. The germline CDR1 and CDR2 sequences are SEHNR and FQNEAQ (reference sequence). V shed 6 bases, J shed 0 bases, and the junction held 12 bases outside the gene matches. CDR3 amino acids: CASSVWGASGYQETQYF. For the CDR3, the DNA is TGTGCCAGCAGTGTTTGGGGGGCTAGCGGGTACCAAGAGACCCAGTACTTC.

The chain has TRBV7-9 and TRBJ2-1, with 13 bases that match TRBD2. This CDR3 has 17 amino acids. V shed 5 bases, J shed 10 bases, and the junction held 14 bases outside the gene matches. Germline CDR1 SEHNR, CDR2 FQNEAQ (reference sequence). This CDR3 is CASSPRGLAGELGEQFF. The CDR3 coding sequence is TGTGCCAGCAGCCCCCGTGGACTAGCGGGGGAGTTGGGGGAGCAGTTCTTC.

The table lists this clone with a few counts. The DNA of the CDR3 is TGCGCCAGCAGGGGCGGGAGATCCCCAGAGACCCAGTACTTC. Its translation is CASRGGRSPETQYF. The chain is built from TRBV5-1 and TRBJ2-5; 7 bases are shared with TRBD2. The germline CDR1 and CDR2 sequences are SGHRS and YFSETQ. Germline trimming cut 5 bases from V and 4 bases from J; bases unmatched to any gene: 8. The CDR3 covers 14 residues.

This clone was counted only a few times. The chain is built from TRBV19 and TRBJ1-2; D gene ambiguous. Germline CDR1 LNHDA, CDR2 SQIVND (reference sequence). V was trimmed by 6 bases and J by 4 bases, leaving 9 bases between them. This CDR3 is 12 amino acids long. The CDR3 sequence: CASRASLYGYTF. CDR3 coding DNA: TGTGCCAGTAGGGCCTCCCTCTATGGCTACACCTTC.

V is TRBV11-3 and J is TRBJ1-6, with D possibly matching TRBD1 (5 bases). From germline, CDR1 is SGHNT and CDR2 YENEEA. The CDR3 has 13 amino acids. Trimming pared 5 bases from V and 11 bases from J, leaving 13 bases between. The CDR3 region has the DNA TGTGCCAGCAGCCTCGGGGGGTTTGCACCCCTCCACTTT. This gives the protein CASSLGGFAPLHF.

This clone has a handful of counts. The chain carries TRBV6-6 and TRBJ2-3, with 7 nucleotides matching TRBD1. The CDR3 spans 14 residues. Germline-derived CDR1 and CDR2 are MNHNY and SVGAGI (reference sequence). The V gene end was trimmed by 8 bases and the J gene end by 8 bases; junction bases not matched to a gene: 13. CDR3 coding DNA: TGTGCCAGCGTCCAACAGGGGTCTTCGAGTACGCAGTATTTT. This gives the protein CASVQQGSSSTQYF.

The J gene is TRBJ2-5, the V gene TRBV11-2; D perhaps matches TRBD1 (5 bases). Germline V gene lookup returns CDR1 SGHAT and CDR2 FQNNGV. This CDR3 has 14 residues. The ends were cut back, 1 base at V and 4 bases at J, with 10 bases in the middle. Here the CDR3 DNA reads TGTGCCAGCAGCTTAGGGGGCAGACGAGAGACCCAGTACTTC. The encoded protein is CASSLGGRRETQYF.

This clone was observed a handful of times. This CDR3 fails to terminate in the conserved phenylalanine or tryptophan, so it likely reflects a read error. The DNA is omitted, as the CDR3 cannot be located on it reliably, and the CDR3 follows TCRdb's listing. V and J are TRBV11-2 and TRBJ2-7; the D segment call TRBD1 is taken from the table without a DNA check. Inclusive of both ends, the CDR3 amounts to 12 amino acids. Germline V gene sequence: CDR1 SGHAT, CDR2 FQNNGV. CDR3 loop: CASSFAGHRVYT.

This clone was detected only a few times. The V and J genes are TRBV5-1 and TRBJ1-1, with D uncertain. The V gene's germline CDR1 is SGHRS and CDR2 YFSETQ. Trimming took 1 base from V and 4 from J, leaving 11 bases between them. The CDR3 extends over 14 amino acids. The CDR3 sequence: CASSLLLRATEAFF. DNA of the CDR3: TGCGCCAGCAGCTTGTTATTGCGGGCCACTGAAGCTTTCTTT. The full variable domain, with the rest looked up from reference TRBV5-1 and TRBJ1-1, is KAGVTQTPRYLIKTRGQQVTLSCSPISGHRSVSWYQQTPGQGLQFLFEYFSETQRNKGNFPGRFSGRQFSNSRSEMNVSTLELGDSALYLCASSLLLRATEAFFGQGTRLTVV.

This clone was counted only a few times. This chain uses TRBV7-9 with TRBJ1-1; D is undetermined. This CDR3 region has 13 residues. V was clipped by 7 bases and J by 3 bases, with 12 bases between them. In germline, CDR1 is SEHNR, CDR2 FQNEAQ (reference sequence). CDR3 amino acids: CASTKVEDTEAFF. CDR3 in DNA: TGTGCCAGCACCAAGGTCGAGGACACTGAAGCTTTCTTT. The complete variable domain, with remaining parts taken from reference TRBV7-9 and TRBJ1-1, reads DTGVSQNPRHKITKRGQNVTFRCDPISEHNRLYWYRQTLGQGPEFLTYFQNEAQLEKSRLLSDRFSAERPKGSFSTLEIQRTEQGDSAMYLCASTKVEDTEAFFGQGTRLTVV.

This clone was recorded a few times. This chain links TRBV19 with TRBJ2-2, with unresolved D. The CDR3 spans 14 residues. From germline, CDR1 is LNHDA and CDR2 SQIVND (reference sequence). Trimming shortened V by 3 bases and J by 4 bases, and 9 bases separated the two germline ends. The DNA for the CDR3 is TGTGCCAGTAGTATGGGCTTTACCACCGGGGAGCTGTTTTTT. Translating gives CASSMGFTTGELFF.

This sequence joins TRBV7-2 and TRBJ1-5, with 8 bases that match TRBD1. V shed 7 bases and J 5 bases; nucleotides not matched to a gene: 16. The CDR3 runs to 17 residues. Germline values: CDR1 SGHTA, CDR2 FQGNSA. The DNA of the CDR3 is TGTGCCAGCAATTATCCAGGGGGCCCTCCTGGCGATCAGCCCCAGCATTTT. This sequence encodes CASNYPGGPPGDQPQHF.

This chain uses TRBV6-5 with TRBJ1-2; D might be TRBD1 (6 bases). In germline, CDR1 is MNHEY, CDR2 SVGAGI. The CDR3 is made up of 13 amino acids. The V and J ends lost 6 bases and 4 bases respectively, with 12 bases between them. CDR3 DNA sequence: TGTGCCAGCAGGAGGGCAGGGGTCTATGGCTACACCTTC. Protein: CASRRAGVYGYTF.

CDR3 sequence reads: CASTLGAGGLKNIQYF. CDR3 DNA sequence: TGTGCCAGCACCCTAGGGGCGGGAGGGCTCAAAAACATTCAGTACTTC. The gene calls are TRBV5-6 and TRBJ2-4, with 9 bases lining up with TRBD2. This CDR3 is 16 amino acids long. Trimming cost V 6 bases and J 3 bases; bases outside gene matches: 10. Germline CDR1 reads SGHDT; CDR2 reads YYEEEE.

The chain recombines TRBV29-1 with TRBJ2-7; 8 bases fit TRBD1. Germline V gene lookup returns CDR1 SQVTM and CDR2 ANQGSEA. The V and J ends lost 3 bases and 5 bases, in that order; junction bases with no gene match: 6. The CDR3 extends over 13 amino acids. The CDR3 nucleotides are TGCAGCGTTGATGTACAGGGGGTCGACGAGCAGTACTTC. Its translation is CSVDVQGVDEQYF.

This clone was observed a few times. This chain uses TRBV27 with TRBJ2-1, with 9 bases fitting TRBD1. The CDR3 has 19 residues. Germline CDR1 MNHEY, CDR2 SMNVEV (reference sequence). Trimming at V came to 5 bases and at J to 0 bases, leaving 14 bases not matched to a gene. The CDR3 sequence is CASSHPTRGQGSSYNEQFF. DNA for the CDR3: TGTGCCAGCAGTCACCCTACCCGGGGACAGGGAAGCTCCTACAATGAGCAGTTCTTC.

In its sample, this clone was seen a few times. The rearrangement links TRBV12-5 to TRBJ1-6; no clear D. This CDR3 has 11 amino acids. Trimming pared 1 base from V and 19 bases from J, leaving 11 bases between. The germline CDR1 and CDR2 sequences are LGHNT and FRNRAP. CDR3: CASGLDQALHF. Written as DNA, the CDR3 is TGTGCTAGTGGTTTGGATCAGGCTCTTCACTTT.

This clone turned up a few times. This chain connects TRBV28 to TRBJ1-2; 11 bases agree with TRBD1. Germline trimming cut 7 bases from V and 8 bases from J; bases unmatched to any gene: 15. Germline V gives CDR1 MDHEN, CDR2 SYDVKM. The CDR3 covers 16 residues. As DNA, the CDR3 is TGTGCCAGCAAACTTGGTAGGACAGGGGGCGCGGAAGGCTACACCTTC. This translates into CASKLGRTGGAEGYTF.

The chain carries TRBV9 and TRBJ2-7, with 8 bases that match TRBD1. This CDR3 contains 16 residues. Germline V CDR1 and CDR2: SGDLS, YYNGEE. The J segment lost 6 bases and the V segment lost 2 bases, leaving 13 bases of the junction unmatched. CDR3 amino acids: CASSVETGTGSSEQYF. CDR3 nucleotide sequence: TGTGCCAGCAGCGTTGAGACCGGGACAGGCTCATCCGAGCAGTACTTC.

The rearrangement uses TRBV29-1 and TRBJ1-1, with TRBD1 matching over 12 bases. Germline V CDR1 and CDR2: SQVTM, ANQGSEA. Trimming cost V 6 bases and J 5 bases; bases outside gene matches: 7. This CDR3 contains 14 residues. The CDR3 is CSVGDRGRETEAFF. CDR3 nucleotides: TGCAGCGTGGGGGACAGGGGGCGGGAGACTGAAGCTTTCTTT.

V and J are TRBV6-5 and TRBJ2-5, with 9 positions matching TRBD1. The junction had 5 bases not matched to a gene; V was cut back by 0 bases and J by 3 bases. CDR3 size: 16 residues. The V gene's germline CDR1 is MNHEY and CDR2 SVGAGI. CDR3 nucleotide sequence: TGTGCCAGCAGTTACTCGAGGGGGACAGGGAAAGAGACCCAGTACTTC. This encodes CASSYSRGTGKETQYF.

The chain joins TRBV7-9 to TRBJ2-7; a weak D match, TRBD2 (6 bases). Germline V CDR1 and CDR2: SEHNR, FQNEAQ (reference sequence). Deletions cut 5 bases from V and 0 bases from J, with 14 bases between. CDR3 length: 15 residues. CDR3 nucleotides: TGTGCCAGCAGCCTCACTGGGGGGAGCTCCTACGAGCAGTACTTC. Its protein product is CASSLTGGSSYEQYF.

This clone turned up a few times. The chain carries TRBV21-1 and TRBJ2-7; the tabulated D call, TRBD1, remains unverified against the DNA. TRBV21-1 is noted as a pseudogene. The CDR3 is 14 residues long. The CDR3 DNA reads as TGTGCCAGCAGCAAAGAAGAGACAGAGATAGAGCAGTACTTC. Protein product: CASSKEETEIEQYF.

This rearrangement joins TRBV7-9 to TRBJ1-2; no clear D gene. Germline values: CDR1 SEHNR, CDR2 FQNEAQ (reference sequence). The CDR3 is made up of 13 amino acids. V was shortened by 2 bases and J by 7 bases, with 11 bases between the two germline ends. The CDR3 sequence: CASSLRGRIGYTF. As DNA, the CDR3 is TGTGCCAGCAGCTTACGGGGTCGCATTGGCTACACCTTC.

CDR3: CASSIRAGGTEAFF. The DNA of the CDR3 is TGTGCCAGTAGTATACGAGCAGGGGGCACTGAAGCTTTCTTT. The rearrangement links TRBV19 to TRBJ1-1; 7 bases map to TRBD1. CDR1 is LNHDA and CDR2 is SQIVND in the germline V gene (reference sequence). J lost 4 bases, V lost 2 bases, and 4 bases had no gene match. The CDR3 has 14 residues. The variable domain in full, with the rest retrieved from reference TRBV19 and TRBJ1-1, is DGGITQSPKYLFRKEGQNVTLSCEQNLNHDAMYWYRQDPGQGLRLIYYSQIVNDFQKGDIAEGYSVSREKKESFPLTVTSAQKNPTAFYLCASSIRAGGTEAFFGQGTRLTVV.

CDR3 DNA: TGTGCCAGCAGCGAAACCCCCCAGGTTCTCGAGCAGTACTTC. Translating gives CASSETPQVLEQYF. The rearrangement joins TRBV9 to TRBJ2-7; no clear D. Trimming pared 3 bases from V and 6 bases from J, leaving 16 bases between. The CDR3 spans 14 residues. Germline loops: CDR1 SGDLS, CDR2 YYNGEE.

The rearrangement uses TRBV6-5 and TRBJ1-1; D possibly corresponds to TRBD1 (5 bases). This CDR3 has 15 residues. The V gene's germline CDR1 is MNHEY and CDR2 SVGAGI. The ends were cut back, 5 bases at V and 5 bases at J, with 18 bases in the middle. The CDR3 region is CASSPVSGSGTEAFF. As DNA, the CDR3 is TGTGCCAGCAGTCCCGTCTCAGGGTCGGGTACTGAAGCTTTCTTT.